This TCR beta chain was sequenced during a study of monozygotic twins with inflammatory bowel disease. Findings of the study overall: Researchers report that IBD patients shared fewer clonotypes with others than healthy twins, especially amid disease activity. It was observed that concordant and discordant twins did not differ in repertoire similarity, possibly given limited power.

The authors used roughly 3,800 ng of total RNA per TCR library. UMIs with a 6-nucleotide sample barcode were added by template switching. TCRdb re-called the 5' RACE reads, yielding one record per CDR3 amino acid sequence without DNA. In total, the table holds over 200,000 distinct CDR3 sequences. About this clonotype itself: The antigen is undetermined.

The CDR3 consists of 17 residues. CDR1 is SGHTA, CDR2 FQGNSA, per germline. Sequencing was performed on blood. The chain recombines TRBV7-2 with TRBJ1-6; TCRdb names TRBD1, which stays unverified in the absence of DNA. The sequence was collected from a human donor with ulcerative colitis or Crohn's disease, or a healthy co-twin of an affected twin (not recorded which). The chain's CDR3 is CASSLEARPWEGEPLHF.